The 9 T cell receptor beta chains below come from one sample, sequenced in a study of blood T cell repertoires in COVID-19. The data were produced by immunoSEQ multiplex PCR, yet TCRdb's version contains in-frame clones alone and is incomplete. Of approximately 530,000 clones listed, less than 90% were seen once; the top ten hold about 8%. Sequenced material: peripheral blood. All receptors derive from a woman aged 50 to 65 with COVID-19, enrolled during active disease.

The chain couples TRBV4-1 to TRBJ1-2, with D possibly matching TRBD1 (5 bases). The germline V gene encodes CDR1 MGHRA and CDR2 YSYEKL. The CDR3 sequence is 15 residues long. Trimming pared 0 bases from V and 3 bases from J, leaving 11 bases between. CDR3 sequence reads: CASSQESVGDYGYTF. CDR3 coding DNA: TGCGCCAGCAGCCAAGAGAGCGTAGGGGACTATGGCTACACCTTC.

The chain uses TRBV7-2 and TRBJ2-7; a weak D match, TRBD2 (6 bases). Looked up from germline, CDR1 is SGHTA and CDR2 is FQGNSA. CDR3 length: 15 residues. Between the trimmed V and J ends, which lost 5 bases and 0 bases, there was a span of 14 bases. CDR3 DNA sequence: TGTGCCAGCAGCATACGGGAGTCGGACTCCTACGAGCAGTACTTC. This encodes CASSIRESDSYEQYF.

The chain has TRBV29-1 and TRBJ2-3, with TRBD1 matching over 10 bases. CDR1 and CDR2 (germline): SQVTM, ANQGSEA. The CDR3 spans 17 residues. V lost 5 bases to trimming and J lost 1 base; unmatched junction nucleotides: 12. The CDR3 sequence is CSVLGTGDTLGTDTQYF. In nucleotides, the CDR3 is TGCAGCGTTCTTGGGACAGGGGATACCCTCGGCACAGATACGCAGTATTTT.

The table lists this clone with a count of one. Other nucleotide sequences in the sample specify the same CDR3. The CDR3 DNA reads as TGTGCCAGCAGTTACTCCGACAGGGGCTATGGCTACACCTTC. This codes for CASSYSDRGYGYTF. This chain connects TRBV6-5 to TRBJ1-2; 8 bases map to TRBD1. This CDR3 spans 14 amino acids. Trimming removed 0 bases from V and 4 bases from J; junction bases left unmatched: 1. Germline V gene data show CDR1 as MNHEY and CDR2 as SVGAGI.

The CDR3 sequence is CASSPPTGNYGYTF. In DNA form, the CDR3 reads TGTGCCAGCAGCCCCCCAACAGGGAACTATGGCTACACCTTC. The V gene is TRBV9, the J gene TRBJ1-2; D is possibly TRBD1 (6 bases). CDR3 length: 14 amino acids. The germline V gene encodes CDR1 SGDLS and CDR2 YYNGEE. V lost 4 bases and J lost 2, with 12 bases in between.

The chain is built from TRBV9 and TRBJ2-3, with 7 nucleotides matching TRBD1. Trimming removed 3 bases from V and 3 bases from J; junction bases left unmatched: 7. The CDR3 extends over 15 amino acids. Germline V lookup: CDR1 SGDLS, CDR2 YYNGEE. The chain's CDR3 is CASSGGGQITDTQYF. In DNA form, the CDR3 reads TGTGCCAGCAGCGGTGGGGGACAGATAACAGATACGCAGTATTTT.

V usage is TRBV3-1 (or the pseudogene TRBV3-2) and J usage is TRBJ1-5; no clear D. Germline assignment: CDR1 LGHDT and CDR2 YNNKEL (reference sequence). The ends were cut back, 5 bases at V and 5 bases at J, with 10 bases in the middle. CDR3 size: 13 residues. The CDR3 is CASSSTAHQPQHF. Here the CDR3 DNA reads TGTGCCAGCAGCTCCACAGCCCATCAGCCCCAGCATTTT.

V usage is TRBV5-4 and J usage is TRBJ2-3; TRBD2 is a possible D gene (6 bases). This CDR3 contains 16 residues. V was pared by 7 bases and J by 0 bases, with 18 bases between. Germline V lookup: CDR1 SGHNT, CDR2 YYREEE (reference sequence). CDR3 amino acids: CASGRLGGTSTDTQYF. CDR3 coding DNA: TGTGCCAGCGGGCGTTTGGGGGGAACTAGCACAGATACGCAGTATTTT.

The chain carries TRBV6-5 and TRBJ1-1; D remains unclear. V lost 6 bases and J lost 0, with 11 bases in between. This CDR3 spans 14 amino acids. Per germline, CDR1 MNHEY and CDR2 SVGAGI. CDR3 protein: CASRRGAMNTEAFF. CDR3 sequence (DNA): TGTGCCAGCAGGCGGGGAGCAATGAACACTGAAGCTTTCTTT.